Following are 28 T cell receptor beta chains from one sample sequenced in a study of shared clonotypes between healthy human individuals. The method was immunoSEQ multiplex PCR; TCRdb's version includes in-frame clones alone and lacks a portion of them. The sample shows about 490,000 clones, 70% to 80% of them seen only once. The specimen sequenced was PBMCs. Receptor source: a woman between 35 and 50 years old in good health. Some clones in this sample may be carry-over from other donors' samples.

V gene TRBV27 combines with J gene TRBJ2-7; D gene ambiguous. Per the germline V gene, CDR1 is MNHEY and CDR2 is SMNVEV (reference sequence). The CDR3 is 15 residues long. Between the trimmed V and J ends, which lost 1 base and 5 bases, there was a span of 15 bases. CDR3 sequence reads: CASSLLGSRDHEQYF. The CDR3 DNA sequence: TGTGCCAGCAGTTTATTGGGCAGCCGAGACCACGAGCAGTACTTC.

The J gene is TRBJ2-7, the V gene TRBV28, with 8 bases that match TRBD1. V dropped 2 bases and J dropped 3; count of bases not matched to a gene: 9. The germline gives CDR1 MDHEN, CDR2 SYDVKM. The CDR3 contains 16 residues. The CDR3 region has the DNA TGTGCCAGCAGTTTACCCCACGGGACAGGTAGCTACGAGCAGTACTTC. Its translation is CASSLPHGTGSYEQYF.

V is TRBV18 and J is TRBJ2-7, with TRBD2 matching over 10 bases. The CDR3 spans 17 residues. J was trimmed by 3 bases and V by 3 bases; bases with no gene match: 11. The V gene's germline CDR1 is KGHSH and CDR2 LQKENI. The CDR3 sequence: CASSPPRLAGDFYEQYF. CDR3 nucleotides: TGTGCCAGCTCACCCCCCCGGCTAGCGGGGGACTTCTACGAGCAGTACTTC. The entire variable domain, with the rest obtained from reference TRBV18 and TRBJ2-7, is as follows: NAGVMQNPRHLVRRRGQEARLRCSPMKGHSHVYWYRQLPEEGLKFMVYLQKENIIDESGMPKERFSAEFPKEGPSILRIQQVVRGDSAAYFCASSPPRLAGDFYEQYFGPGTRLTVT.

The rearrangement links TRBV27 to TRBJ1-4; possibly TRBD1 for D (5 bases). Trimming removed 1 base at V and 5 bases at J, with 11 bases between. The CDR3 is made up of 15 amino acids. The germline V gene has CDR1 MNHEY and CDR2 SMNVEV (reference sequence). Written as DNA, the CDR3 is TGTGCCAGCAGTTTATTCCGGGGCGGGAATGAAAAACTGTTTTTT. This codes for CASSLFRGGNEKLFF.

This clone was counted ten times or more. The rearrangement joins TRBV7-2 to TRBJ1-1; D is uncertain. V was shortened by 5 bases and J by 4 bases, with 8 bases between the two germline ends. The V gene's germline CDR1 is SGHTA and CDR2 FQGNSA. The CDR3 extends over 12 amino acids. As DNA, the CDR3 is TGTGCCAGCAGCCCCTCGATCACTGAAGCTTTCTTT. Amino acid sequence: CASSPSITEAFF.

This clone has only a few counts. This chain uses TRBV6-5 with TRBJ1-3; D not certain. The germline V and J ends were trimmed by 0 bases and 0 bases, with 3 bases remaining between them. The CDR3 runs to 14 residues. In germline, CDR1 is MNHEY, CDR2 SVGAGI. CDR3 residues: CASSYSLSGNTIYF. CDR3 bases: TGTGCCAGCAGTTACTCGCTCTCTGGAAACACCATATATTTT.

This rearrangement joins TRBV11-3 to TRBJ2-3; TRBD1 matches at 7 bases. The CDR3 has 15 residues. The V and J ends lost 4 bases and 0 bases, in that order; junction bases with no gene match: 4. Germline V CDR1 and CDR2: SGHNT, YENEEA. The CDR3 spells CASSSTGRSTDTQYF. CDR3 DNA sequence: TGTGCCAGCAGCTCGACAGGGAGAAGCACAGATACGCAGTATTTT.

The J gene is TRBJ2-1, the V gene TRBV27; D may be TRBD2 (5 bases). The CDR3 extends over 14 amino acids. Between the trimmed V and J ends, which lost 4 bases and 3 bases, there was a span of 10 bases. The germline V gene encodes CDR1 MNHEY and CDR2 SMNVEV (reference sequence). CDR3 bases: TGTGCCAGCAGTTCGACCGCGGGCTACAATGAGCAGTTCTTC. It translates to CASSSTAGYNEQFF.

The rearrangement joins TRBV29-1 to TRBJ1-1; a possible D gene is TRBD1 (5 bases). Germline V gives CDR1 SQVTM, CDR2 ANQGSEA. V was shortened by 3 bases and J by 1 base, with 12 bases between the two germline ends. The CDR3 is 14 amino acids. CDR3 nucleotides: TGCAGCGTTGAGGGACGGGCCGGGAACACTGAAGCTTTCTTT. Protein product: CSVEGRAGNTEAFF.

Comment on this clone: This sequence may be a read error, since a much larger clone differs from it by one base. Additional DNA sequences in this sample encode the identical CDR3. V gene TRBV11-2 combines with J gene TRBJ2-1; 14 nucleotides align to TRBD2. CDR3 length equals 16 residues. The germline V gene encodes CDR1 SGHAT and CDR2 FQNNGV. In DNA form, the CDR3 reads TGTGCTAGCAGCTTAGAGGGGACTAGCGGGAGATTTGGGCAGTTCTTC. Its translation is CASSLEGTSGRFGQFF.

This chain connects TRBV5-8 to TRBJ2-7; 7 bases match TRBD2. Germline CDR1 is SGHTS and CDR2 is YDEGEE. V shed 1 base and J 3 bases; nucleotides not matched to a gene: 4. The CDR3 extends over 14 amino acids. The CDR3 bases are TGTGCCAGCAGCTTGACTGCTAGCGGCTACGAGCAGTACTTC. Protein sequence: CASSLTASGYEQYF.

The J gene is TRBJ2-5, the V gene TRBV2; TRBD1 agrees at 8 bases. The tail of the sequence fits TRBJ2-7 better, so the J call may be wrong. CDR3 length equals 12 residues. Germline loops: CDR1 SNHLY, CDR2 FYNNEI. CDR3 residues: CASREQGDEQYF. As DNA, the CDR3 is TGTGCCAGCAGAGAACAGGGGGACGAGCAGTACTTC.

This sequence joins TRBV9 and TRBJ2-3; tentatively, D is TRBD2 (6 bases). CDR3 length equals 14 residues. Trimming took off 4 bases at V and 2 bases at J, with 11 bases between the two ends. CDR1 is SGDLS and CDR2 is YYNGEE in the germline V gene. The CDR3: CASSLGGYTDTQYF. CDR3 DNA: TGTGCCAGCAGCCTCGGGGGATACACAGATACGCAGTATTTT. The entire variable domain, with the rest obtained from reference TRBV9 and TRBJ2-3, is as follows: DSGVTQTPKHLITATGQRVTLRCSPRSGDLSVYWYQQSLDQGLQFLIQYYNGEERAKGNILERFSAQQFPDLHSELNLSSLELGDSALYFCASSLGGYTDTQYFGPGTRLTVL.

This clone has a single count. The chain uses TRBV28 and TRBJ1-2; 7 nucleotides align to TRBD1. Germline-derived CDR1 and CDR2 are MDHEN and SYDVKM. The CDR3 runs to 15 residues. Unmatched junction bases numbered 8, after V lost 2 bases and J lost 5 bases. CDR3 in DNA: TGTGCCAGCAGTTTAGATACAGGGGACGGGTATGGCTACACCTTC. It is translated as CASSLDTGDGYGYTF.

There are many counts of this clone. This chain connects TRBV6-5 to TRBJ1-2, with D possibly being TRBD1 (5 bases). V dropped 9 bases and J dropped 7 bases, with 12 bases sitting between them. The CDR3 totals 11 residues. Germline V gene lookup returns CDR1 MNHEY and CDR2 SVGAGI. CDR3 in amino acids: CASTGGAGYTF. DNA of the CDR3: TGTGCCAGTACGGGGGGAGCTGGCTACACCTTC.

V and J are TRBV7-2 and TRBJ2-5; 10 bases are shared with TRBD2. V lost 3 bases to trimming and J lost 5 bases; unmatched junction nucleotides: 12. The CDR3 is made up of 17 amino acids. CDR1 and CDR2 from the germline V gene are SGHTA and FQGNSA. CDR3 region: CASSFEPFLAGEETQYF. The DNA for the CDR3 is TGTGCCAGCAGCTTTGAACCGTTCCTAGCGGGAGAGGAGACCCAGTACTTC.

The V and J genes are TRBV6-1 and TRBJ2-7; the D gene could be TRBD1 or TRBD2 (6 bases each). V lost 7 bases, J lost 3 bases, and 19 bases lay in between. This CDR3 spans 15 amino acids. Germline V lookup: CDR1 MNHNS, CDR2 SASEGT. This chain's CDR3 is CASNKGEVGFYEQYF. DNA of the CDR3: TGTGCCAGCAATAAGGGGGAGGTCGGGTTCTACGAGCAGTACTTC.

The chain joins TRBV5-4 to TRBJ1-2, with D unresolved. The V gene lost 2 bases and the J gene lost 3 bases, with 5 bases spanning the gap. Germline CDR1 reads SGHNT; CDR2 reads YYREEE (reference sequence). The CDR3 has 12 amino acids. The CDR3 loop reads CASSFDDYGYTF. The CDR3 region has the DNA TGTGCCAGCAGCTTCGACGACTATGGCTACACCTTC.

Concerning this clone itself: It may be a read error: a sequence one base away is much more abundant. V is TRBV6-5 and J is TRBJ2-7; the D is unclear. Germline CDR1 reads MNHEY; CDR2 reads SVGAGI. This CDR3 spans 11 amino acids. Trimming left V 3 bases short and J 3 bases short, with 3 bases between. The CDR3 bases are TGTGCCAGCAGTTATCTCTACGAGCAGTACTTC. As protein: CASSYLYEQYF.

This rearrangement joins TRBV19 to TRBJ1-2; D unresolved. Germline CDR1 LNHDA, CDR2 SQIVND (reference sequence). The CDR3 sequence is 12 residues long. The V end lost 5 bases, the J end lost 8 bases, and 12 bases lay between the germline ends. Here the CDR3 DNA reads TGTGCCAGTAGTCCCGGTAGGGAAGGCTACACCTTC. It is translated as CASSPGREGYTF.

Details on this clone: One end of the junction is discordant with germline, which a read error may explain. Other DNA sequences in the same sample also yield this CDR3. V is TRBV4-1 and J is TRBJ2-7, with 10 bases that match TRBD2. CDR3 size: 15 residues. The germline gives CDR1 MGHRA, CDR2 YSYEKL. The CDR3 sequence: CASSQDGLAGDEQYF. CDR3 nucleotides: TGCGCCAGTAGCCAAGATGGGCTAGCGGGAGACGAGCAGTACTTC.

The chain combines TRBV29-1 with TRBJ1-2, with 10 bases fitting TRBD1. The CDR3 covers 18 residues. Germline V lookup: CDR1 SQVTM, CDR2 ANQGSEA. The ends lost 1 base at V and 1 base at J; junction bases unmatched: 12. CDR3 bases: TGCAGCGTTGAAGTCGAAGGGGACAGGGGCGAAATTAACTATGGCTACACCTTC. It is translated as CSVEVEGDRGEINYGYTF. Full variable domain (rest looked up from reference TRBV29-1 and TRBJ1-2): SAVISQKPSRDICQRGTSLTIQCQVDSQVTMMFWYRQQPGQSLTLIATANQGSEATYESGFVIDKFPISRPNLTFSTLTVSNMSPEDSSIYLCSVEVEGDRGEINYGYTFGSGTRLTVV.

Turning to this clone: The junction and the germline gene differ at one end; a read error may be behind it. The chain has TRBV7-9 and TRBJ2-2, with D perhaps being TRBD1 or TRBD2 (5 bases each). CDR3 length: 13 amino acids. Germline V gene sequence: CDR1 SEHNR, CDR2 FQNEAQ (reference sequence). The DNA for the CDR3 is TGTGCCAGCACCTTAGAGGGGCCCGGGGAGCTGTTTTTT. This translates into CASTLEGPGELFF. The entire variable domain, with the rest obtained from reference TRBV7-9 and TRBJ2-2, is as follows: DTGVSQNPRHKITKRGQNVTFRCDPISEHNRLYWYRQTLGQGPEFLTYFQNEAQLEKSRLLSDRFSAERPKGSFSTLEIQRTEQGDSAMYLCASTLEGPGELFFGEGSRLTVL.

This clone was observed a handful of times. The V and J genes are TRBV14 and TRBJ2-2; TRBD2 matches 9 bases. This CDR3 region has 17 residues. Trimming removed 0 bases from V and 2 bases from J; junction bases left unmatched: 4. From germline, CDR1 is SGHDN and CDR2 FVKESK. The CDR3 here is CASSQDGAGGNTGELFF. The CDR3 nucleotides read TGTGCCAGCAGCCAAGACGGAGCGGGAGGCAACACCGGGGAGCTGTTTTTT.

The rearrangement links TRBV27 to TRBJ2-7, with TRBD1 matching over 8 bases. Germline V gene data show CDR1 as MNHEY and CDR2 as SMNVEV (reference sequence). Trimming cost V 5 bases and J 1 base; bases outside gene matches: 10. This CDR3 is 16 amino acids long. The CDR3 DNA reads TGTGCCAGCAGTACGCAAAGGACAGGGAGGTCCTACGAGCAGTACTTC. Translating it yields CASSTQRTGRSYEQYF.

CDR3 protein: CASSLRGDSTTQYF. The CDR3 DNA sequence: TGTGCCAGCAGCTTGAGGGGGGACAGCACGACCCAGTACTTC. The chain employs TRBV5-4 and TRBJ2-5, with TRBD1 as a possible D gene (7 bases). The V gene's germline CDR1 is SGHNT and CDR2 YYREEE (reference sequence). Trimming removed 1 base at V and 7 bases at J, with 14 bases between. The CDR3 contains 14 residues.

V usage is TRBV29-1 and J usage is TRBJ1-1; D possibly corresponds to TRBD1 (5 bases). The CDR3 is 13 amino acids. Germline CDR1 and CDR2: SQVTM and ANQGSEA. CDR3 bases: TGCACCACACTGGGGCCGGAGAACACTGAAGCTTTCTTT. Protein: CTTLGPENTEAFF.

In this sample, this clone turned up a few times. The rearrangement uses TRBV6-4 and TRBJ2-1; 7 bases line up with TRBD2. The length of the CDR3 is 15 residues. Germline-derived CDR1 and CDR2 are MRHNA and SNTAGT. V gave up 7 bases and J gave up 8 bases; unmatched junction bases: 14. In DNA form, the CDR3 reads TGTGCCAGCACTCGACGGGCGGGAGCCGGCGATGAGCAGTTCTTC. It yields the protein CASTRRAGAGDEQFF.